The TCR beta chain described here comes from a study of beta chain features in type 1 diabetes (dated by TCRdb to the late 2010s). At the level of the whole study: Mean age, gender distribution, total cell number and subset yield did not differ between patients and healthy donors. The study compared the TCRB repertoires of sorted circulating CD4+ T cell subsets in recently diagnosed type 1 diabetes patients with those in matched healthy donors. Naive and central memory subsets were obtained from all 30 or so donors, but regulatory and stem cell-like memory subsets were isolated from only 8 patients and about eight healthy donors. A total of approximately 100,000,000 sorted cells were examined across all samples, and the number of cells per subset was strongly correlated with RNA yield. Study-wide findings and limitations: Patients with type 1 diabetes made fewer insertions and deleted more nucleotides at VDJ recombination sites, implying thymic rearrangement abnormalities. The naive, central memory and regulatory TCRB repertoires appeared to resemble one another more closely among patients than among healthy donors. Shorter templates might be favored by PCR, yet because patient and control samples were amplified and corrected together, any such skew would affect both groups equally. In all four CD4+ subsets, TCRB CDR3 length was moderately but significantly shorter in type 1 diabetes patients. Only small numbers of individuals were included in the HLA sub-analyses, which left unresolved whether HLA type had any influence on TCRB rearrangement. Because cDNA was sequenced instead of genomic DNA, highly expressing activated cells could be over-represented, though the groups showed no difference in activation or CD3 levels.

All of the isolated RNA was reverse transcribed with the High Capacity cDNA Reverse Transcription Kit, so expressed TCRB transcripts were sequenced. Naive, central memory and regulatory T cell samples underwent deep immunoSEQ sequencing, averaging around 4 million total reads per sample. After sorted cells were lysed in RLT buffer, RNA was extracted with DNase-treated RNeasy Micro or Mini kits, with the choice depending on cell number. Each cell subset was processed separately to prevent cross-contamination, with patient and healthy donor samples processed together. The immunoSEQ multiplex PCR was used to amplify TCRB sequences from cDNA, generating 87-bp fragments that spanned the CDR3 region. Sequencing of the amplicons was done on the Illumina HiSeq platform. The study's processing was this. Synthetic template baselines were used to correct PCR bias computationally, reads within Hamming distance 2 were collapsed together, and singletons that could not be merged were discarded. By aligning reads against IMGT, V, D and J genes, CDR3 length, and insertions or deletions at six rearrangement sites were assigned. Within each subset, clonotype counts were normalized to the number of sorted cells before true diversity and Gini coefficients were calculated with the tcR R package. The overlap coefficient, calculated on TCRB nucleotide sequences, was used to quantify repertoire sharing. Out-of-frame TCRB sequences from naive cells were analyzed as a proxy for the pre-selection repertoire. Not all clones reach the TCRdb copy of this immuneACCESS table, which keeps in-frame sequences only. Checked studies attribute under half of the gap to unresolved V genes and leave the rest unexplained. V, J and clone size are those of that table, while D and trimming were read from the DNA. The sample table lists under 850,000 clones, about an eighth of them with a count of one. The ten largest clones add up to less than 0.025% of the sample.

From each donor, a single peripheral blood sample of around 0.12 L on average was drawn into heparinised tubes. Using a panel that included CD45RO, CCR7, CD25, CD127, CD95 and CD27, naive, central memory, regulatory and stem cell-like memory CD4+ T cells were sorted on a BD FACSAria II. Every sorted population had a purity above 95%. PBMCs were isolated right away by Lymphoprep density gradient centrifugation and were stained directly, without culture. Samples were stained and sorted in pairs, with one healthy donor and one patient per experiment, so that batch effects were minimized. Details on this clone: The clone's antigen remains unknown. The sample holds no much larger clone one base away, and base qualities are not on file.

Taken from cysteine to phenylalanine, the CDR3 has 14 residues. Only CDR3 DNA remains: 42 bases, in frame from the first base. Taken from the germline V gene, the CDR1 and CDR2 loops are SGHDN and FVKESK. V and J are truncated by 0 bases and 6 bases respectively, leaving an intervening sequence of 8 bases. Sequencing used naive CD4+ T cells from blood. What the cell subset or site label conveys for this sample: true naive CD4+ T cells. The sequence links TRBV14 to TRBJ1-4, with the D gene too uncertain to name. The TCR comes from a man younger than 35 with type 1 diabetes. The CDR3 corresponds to CASSQDLADEKLFF. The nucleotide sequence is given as TGTGCCAGCAGCCAAGATCTGGCCGATGAAAAACTGTTTTTT.